This is a list of T cell receptor beta chains from one sample in a study of radiotherapy plus CTLA-4 blockade in lung cancer. Using immunoSEQ multiplex PCR, the repertoire was profiled, and TCRdb retains in-frame clones only, with some absent. The sample records some 50,000 clones, approximately 84% being singletons. The sequencing here drew on peripheral blood, taken from a patient treated with radiotherapy plus ipilimumab. All receptors derive from a human donor with non-small cell lung cancer whose response to radiotherapy plus ipilimumab could not be evaluated. The CDR3 runs from the conserved cysteine through the conserved F or W. A D gene is named only where the DNA matches it firmly. Not all rows give a size; the values are once, few, many and, for expanded clones, a class.

D	V	size	J	CDR3	DNA
TRBD1	TRBV4-3	.	TRBJ1-3	CASSQEGQASGNTIYF	TGCGCCAGCAGCCAAGAGGGACAGGCCTCTGGAAACACCATATATTTT
TRBD1	TRBV28	once	TRBJ2-6	CASRGGGGANVLTF	TGTGCCAGCCGAGGGGGCGGTGGGGCCAACGTCCTGACTTTC
.	TRBV9	.	TRBJ2-5	CASSVSGKSQYF	TGTGCCAGCAGCGTATCGGGGAAAAGCCAGTACTTC
.	TRBV9	.	TRBJ2-7	CASSPVPGAYEQYF	TGTGCCAGCAGCCCCGTGCCAGGGGCCTACGAGCAGTACTTC
.	TRBV6-1	.	TRBJ1-1	CASSEEEATEAFF	TGTGCCAGCAGTGAAGAAGAGGCCACTGAAGCTTTCTTT
.	TRBV6-1	.	TRBJ2-7	CANGEPRREEQYF	TGTGCCAACGGGGAGCCTAGAAGGGAGGAGCAGTACTTC
.	TRBV28	.	TRBJ1-5	CASNQWGVDQPQHF	TGTGCCAGCAATCAATGGGGGGTGGATCAGCCCCAGCATTTT
TRBD2	TRBV7-2	.	TRBJ2-7	CASSLAGGRAGEQYF	TGTGCCAGCAGCTTAGCGGGCGGGAGGGCGGGGGAGCAGTACTTC
TRBD1	TRBV19	medium-sized	TRBJ1-5	CACGTGFNQPQHF	TGTGCCTGCGGGACAGGCTTCAATCAGCCCCAGCATTTT
.	TRBV2	.	TRBJ2-7	CASSATAPEQYF	TGTGCCAGCAGTGCAACAGCACCCGAGCAGTACTTC
TRBD1	TRBV11-2	few	TRBJ2-6	CASSPYRGGANVLTF	TGTGCCAGCAGCCCGTACAGGGGAGGGGCCAACGTCCTGACTTTC
.	TRBV6-6	few	TRBJ1-2	CATSLGGSYGYTF	TGTGCCACCTCCCTAGGTGGGAGCTATGGCTACACCTTC
.	TRBV7-6	.	TRBJ1-6	CASSLARGAAPLHF	TGTGCCAGCAGCTTAGCCCGGGGGGCAGCACCCCTCCACTTT
TRBD1	TRBV7-9	.	TRBJ2-1	CASSPQGAHIYNEQFF	TGTGCCAGCAGCCCCCAGGGGGCCCACATTTACAATGAGCAGTTCTTC
TRBD1	TRBV7-3	.	TRBJ2-7	CASGQGYEQYF	TGTGCCAGCGGACAGGGCTACGAGCAGTACTTC
TRBD1	TRBV10-2	.	TRBJ1-1	CATTDRVGTEAFF	TGCGCCACGACGGACAGGGTGGGCACTGAAGCTTTCTTT
.	TRBV28	.	TRBJ1-5	CASSWQTNQPQHF	TGTGCCAGCAGTTGGCAAACAAATCAGCCCCAGCATTTT
TRBD1	TRBV7-3	.	TRBJ2-2	CASSSSGQGGTGELFF	TGTGCCAGCAGCTCGAGTGGACAGGGCGGGACCGGGGAGCTGTTTTTT
TRBD2	TRBV4-1	.	TRBJ2-1	CASSQGGLAVEQFF	TGCGCCAGCAGCCAAGGGGGACTAGCGGTTGAGCAGTTCTTC
.	TRBV11-2	once	TRBJ2-6	CASSEQISGANVLTF	TGTGCCAGCAGCGAACAGATCTCTGGGGCCAACGTCCTGACTTTC
.	TRBV7-6	.	TRBJ2-3	CASSLEGDTQYF	TGTGCCAGCAGCTTAGAGGGGGATACGCAGTATTTT
.	TRBV4-1	.	TRBJ1-1	CASSQEQHMNTEAFF	TGCGCCAGCAGCCAAGAACAGCACATGAACACTGAAGCTTTCTTT
TRBD2	TRBV7-9	.	TRBJ2-7	CASSLTTSGPKQYF	TGTGCCAGCAGCTTAACGACTAGCGGCCCTAAGCAGTACTTC
TRBD1	TRBV6-6	.	TRBJ2-5	CASSYWDRTEPQYF	TGTGCCAGCAGTTACTGGGACAGGACTGAGCCCCAGTACTTC
TRBD2	TRBV25-1	.	TRBJ2-1	CASSALWGGRNDEQFF	TGTGCCAGCAGTGCTTTATGGGGCGGGAGAAACGATGAGCAGTTCTTC
TRBD2	TRBV27	few	TRBJ2-5	CASRAGGYQETQYF	TGTGCCAGCAGAGCGGGAGGGTACCAAGAGACCCAGTACTTC
TRBD1	TRBV11-2	.	TRBJ2-7	CASSSVKQGPLHEQYF	TGTGCCAGCAGCTCAGTAAAACAGGGGCCTCTCCACGAGCAGTACTTC
.	TRBV7-6	.	TRBJ1-1	CASSYRGNTEAFF	TGTGCCAGCAGTTATCGGGGGAACACTGAAGCTTTCTTT
.	TRBV18	.	TRBJ2-5	CASSPIERVQETQYF	TGTGCCAGCTCACCCATAGAGCGGGTCCAAGAGACCCAGTACTTC
TRBD2	TRBV5-1	.	TRBJ2-1	CASSFLAGQSYNEQFF	TGCGCCAGCAGCTTTTTAGCGGGCCAGTCCTACAATGAGCAGTTCTTC
.	TRBV6-1	.	TRBJ1-3	CASRPTESGNTIYF	TGTGCCAGCAGGCCGACAGAATCTGGAAACACCATATATTTT
.	TRBV9	.	TRBJ1-1	CASSVEGGPAFF	TGTGCCAGCAGCGTAGAGGGGGGGCCTGCTTTCTTT
TRBD2	TRBV30	few	TRBJ2-7	CAWSGLAGEQYF	TGTGCCTGGAGTGGACTAGCGGGAGAGCAGTACTTC
TRBD2	TRBV7-2	.	TRBJ2-5	CASSFAGGQGETQYF	TGTGCCAGCAGCTTCGCGGGAGGCCAGGGGGAGACCCAGTACTTC
.	TRBV28	.	TRBJ1-2	CASSLSDRNGYTF	TGTGCCAGCAGTTTATCCGACAGGAATGGCTACACCTTC
TRBD2	TRBV14	few	TRBJ2-1	CASSLAGGSYNEQFF	TGTGCCAGCAGCTTAGCGGGAGGGTCCTACAATGAGCAGTTCTTC
.	TRBV4-3	once	TRBJ2-7	CASSQGLYYEQYF	TGCGCCAGCAGTCAGGGCCTATACTACGAGCAGTACTTC
.	TRBV4-1	.	TRBJ1-1	CASSQNSATVMNTEAFF	TGCGCCAGCAGCCAAAATTCCGCGACAGTCATGAACACTGAAGCTTTCTTT
TRBD1	TRBV27	.	TRBJ1-2	CATGQGIYYGYTF	TGTGCCACCGGACAGGGAATCTACTATGGCTACACCTTC
.	TRBV5-1	once	TRBJ2-1	CASSSYQGGGQYNEQFF	TGCGCCAGCAGCTCGTATCAGGGCGGGGGACAATACAATGAGCAGTTCTTC
.	TRBV28	.	TRBJ1-2	CAGGGTGIMYGYTF	TGTGCCGGGGGGGGAACAGGGATTATGTATGGCTACACCTTC
TRBD1	TRBV5-1	.	TRBJ2-7	CASSLGGQGVYEQYF	TGCGCCAGCAGCTTGGGGGGACAGGGGGTTTACGAGCAGTACTTC
TRBD1	TRBV28	few	TRBJ1-2	CASSPPQGKNYGYTF	TGTGCCAGCAGTCCTCCACAGGGGAAGAACTATGGCTACACCTTC
.	TRBV28	.	TRBJ2-7	CASSATYEQYF	TGTGCCAGCAGTGCGACCTACGAGCAGTACTTC
TRBD2	TRBV9	.	TRBJ2-3	CASSVRSGSTDTQYF	TGTGCCAGCAGCGTTCGTAGCGGGAGCACAGATACGCAGTATTTT
.	TRBV9	.	TRBJ2-7	CASSPRTESYEQYF	TGTGCCAGCAGCCCACGGACTGAGTCCTACGAGCAGTACTTC